A single T cell receptor (beta chain) is shown here with its context. Its specificity is not known. This record comes from a study of a mutant IDH1 vaccine in newly diagnosed glioma. Findings and caveats of the study: Vaccine-induced responses were seen in 93.3% of patients, spanning several MHC alleles.

Measured with immunoSEQ multiplex PCR; TCRdb has only the in-frame clones, and not every one. The table has about 54,000 clones, 84% seen once. The CDR3 consists of 14 residues. The V gene's germline CDR1 is MNHEY and CDR2 SMNVEV (reference sequence). V lost 0 bases, J lost 11 bases, and 14 bases lay in between. Time point noted: week 35, safety follow-up. Mutant IDH1 20-mer peptide, at 300 ug, made up each vaccine dose, with topical imiquimod. The receptor was derived from a woman aged 18-29 years with glioma. The chain has TRBV27 and TRBJ1-5; D uncertain. The sequences come from PBMCs, collected from a glioma patient whose treatment included an IDH1 peptide vaccine. CDR3 sequence: CASSLSGSPQAQHF. CDR3 nucleotide sequence: TGTGCCAGCAGTTTATCGGGCAGCCCCCAGGCCCAGCATTTT.